This T cell receptor (beta chain) was sequenced in a study of patients and donors after allogeneic stem cell transplantation. Germline V gives CDR1 MNHEY, CDR2 SVGAGI. This CDR3 contains 14 residues. V was clipped by 8 bases and J by 6 bases, with 17 bases between them. TCRdb re-analysed the RT-PCR reads in MiXCR, keeping a single row per CDR3 protein. Of 8,300 or so distinct CDR3 sequences listed, around 4.1% are singletons. There are many counts of this clonotype. The rearrangement links TRBV6-5 to TRBJ2-1, with D perhaps TRBD2 (6 bases). The receptor was derived from a human donor who was either an allogeneic HSCT recipient or a stem cell or donor lymphocyte infusion donor (not recorded which). It is not recorded whose cells these are; they may come from a transplant donor. Sequencing input: blood, either unsorted or a sorted T cell fraction (not recorded which). The CDR3 protein is CASSSGTGTNEQFF. DNA for the CDR3: TGTGCCAGCTCATCCGGGACTGGAACCAATGAGCAGTTCTTC.